This TCR beta chain emerged from a study of cytomegalovirus exposure and HLA in healthy donors. PCR amplification relied on 60 Vbeta primers (plus 13 Jbeta primers). How the authors handled the data: Roughly 11 million shared chains were among the roughly 80 million unique TCR beta chains that a later analysis counted. Repertoires were generated with immunoSEQ multiplex PCR, while TCRdb's copy carries only in-frame clones and drops some. That table is the source of V, J and clone size, and D and trimming were worked out from the DNA. The specimen's table records about 51,000 clones. General observations from the study: The study flagged about 150 TCR beta chains as cytomegalovirus-associated. After further analysis at a later stage, roughly 16,000 TCR beta sequences were associated with HLA alleles at 0.05 false discovery rate.

The CDR3 is 14 residues long. After removal of 5 bases from V and 6 bases from J, the junction contained 3 bases not matched to a gene. Germline assignment: CDR1 SGHNT and CDR2 YENEEA. With respect to this clone: Its specificity is unknown.

Sequenced input: PBMCs. V gene TRBV11-3 combines with J gene TRBJ1-4, with 10 bases that match TRBD1. This TCR was sampled from a female donor in good health and CMV-seronegative. CDR3 sequence (DNA): TGTGCCAGCAGCCCTGGGACAGGGGATGAAAAACTGTTTTTT. It codes for CASSPGTGDEKLFF.